The following is a T cell receptor beta chain sequence with its context. One junction end does not reproduce the germline sequence, and a read error may be involved. This entry comes from a study of tumor-infiltrating lymphocytes in primary liver carcinoma. Unsorted bulk tissue, about 19-32 mg of it, served as the source for co-extraction of RNA and DNA. TCR beta cDNA came from about 450 ng total RNA, primed with a constant-region primer. Libraries for TCR beta were built through three nested multiplex PCR rounds, which together made up a slightly modified ARM-PCR procedure. Running ten to eleven cycles apiece, the first two PCR rounds relied on TRBV1-TRBV30 forward primers together with a C-beta reverse primer. TCRdb itself ran the multiplex PCR reads through MiXCR, one entry per CDR3 protein. Altogether 70,000 to 85,000 distinct CDR3 sequences are present, about 70% being singletons, with the ten largest covering roughly 13%.

The CDR3 has 14 amino acids. The sequencing input was liver tumor tissue from sampling region 4. Noted subset: tumor region T4, right-lateral pole. The clonotype was recovered from a woman aged 60 to 75 with primary liver carcinoma and hepatitis B virus infection. The chain is built from TRBV12-3 or TRBV12-4 and TRBJ2-7, with D perhaps matching TRBD1 (5 bases). The CDR3 protein is CAGSFGATPATQYF. In DNA, the CDR3 is TGTGCCGGCAGTTTTGGGGCCACTCCTGCGACGCAGTACTTC.